The clone carrying this T cell receptor beta chain was counted between two and nine times. TCRdb recomputed calls from the reads with MiXCR, one row per CDR3 protein. The table includes approximately 630,000 distinct CDR3 sequences, roughly 24% detected once. With 4 bases clipped from V and 2 bases from J, the junction kept 9 bases outside the gene matches. CDR1 and CDR2 from the germline V gene are LNHDA and SQIVND (reference sequence). CDR3 size: 17 residues. These data are taken from a study of T cell repertoires in cytomegalovirus infection. The gene calls are TRBV19 and TRBJ2-1, with 9 nucleotides matching TRBD2. This TCR derives from a human donor in good health (CMV status not recorded). Some clones in this sample may be carry-over from other donors' samples. Input material: CD8+ T cells from PBMCs. The CDR3 sequence: CASSTLPAGGAYNEQFF. In nucleotides, the CDR3 is TGTGCCAGTAGTACGCTACCCGCGGGGGGGGCCTACAATGAGCAGTTCTTC.